Presented here are 9 T cell receptor beta chains from one specimen sequenced in a study of low-dose radiotherapy and immunotherapy resistance in tumors. Time point in this sample: before trial treatment. Gene-specific TRAV and TRBV primers were used for first-strand cDNA, covering alpha and beta chains. TCRs underwent 15 to 20 PCR cycles of amplification with a constant-region primer and V-primer adapter. Each CDR3 protein gets one entry after TCRdb re-called the reads with MiXCR. The sample yields fewer than 90,000 distinct CDR3 sequences, approximately 17% seen once. The sequencing used PBMCs, collected before treatment. The source of these receptors is a male donor with prostate cancer.

This clonotype was counted at least ten times. The chain joins TRBV6-1 to TRBJ2-7; TRBD1 matches 7 bases. CDR1 and CDR2 (germline): MNHNS, SASEGT. V dropped 7 bases and J dropped 9; count of bases not matched to a gene: 12. CDR3 length: 13 amino acids. The CDR3, as DNA: TGTGCCAGCATGACGACAGGGCCCTCGGGGCAGTACTTC. Residues: CASMTTGPSGQYF.

This clonotype appeared many times. The CDR3 sequence: CASSQDLKAVQYF. Written as DNA, the CDR3 is TGTGCCAGCAGCCAAGATTTAAAGGCAGTTCAGTACTTC. This rearrangement joins TRBV14 to TRBJ2-4; D is ambiguous. This CDR3 region has 13 residues. V gave up 0 bases and J gave up 11 bases, with 11 bases separating them. The germline V gene has CDR1 SGHDN and CDR2 FVKESK. The variable domain in full, completed from reference TRBV14 and TRBJ2-4, reads EAGVTQFPSHSVIEKGQTVTLRCDPISGHDNLYWYRRVMGKEIKFLLHFVKESKQDESGMPNNRFLAERTGGTYSTLKVQPAELEDSGVYFCASSQDLKAVQYFGAGTRLSVL.

This clonotype appeared a few times. The chain is built from TRBV4-2 and TRBJ2-5; 9 bases align to TRBD2. The ends lost 2 bases at V and 2 bases at J; junction bases unmatched: 18. The CDR3 loop spans 20 amino acids. Germline values: CDR1 LGHNA, CDR2 YNFKEQ. CDR3 region: CASSQIAPSSLAGGQETQYF. CDR3 sequence (DNA): TGTGCCAGCAGCCAAATCGCCCCGTCTTCCCTGGCGGGAGGGCAAGAGACCCAGTACTTC.

For this clonotype: Mismatch with germline at one junction end may stem from a read error. The rearrangement links TRBV18 to TRBJ2-2; 8 bases match TRBD1. Germline values: CDR1 KGHSH, CDR2 LQKENI. This CDR3 spans 15 amino acids. The CDR3 DNA is TGCGCCAGCAGGGGCGGGACAGGTCGGACCGGGGAGCTGTTTTTT. The encoded protein is CASRGGTGRTGELFF.

This clonotype was recorded at least ten times. The CDR3 loop is CASSGMGSSYNEQFF. Here the CDR3 DNA reads TGTGCCAGCAGTGGAATGGGAAGCTCCTACAATGAGCAGTTCTTC. V and J are TRBV2 and TRBJ2-1; D gene unclear. The CDR3 has 15 amino acids. The germline V gene encodes CDR1 SNHLY and CDR2 FYNNEI. V was clipped by 4 bases and J by 0 bases, with 10 bases between them.

This clonotype was recorded at least ten times. The chain couples TRBV11-2 to TRBJ2-2; TRBD1 is a possible D gene (5 bases). Trimming stripped 5 bases from V and 0 bases from J, with 16 bases between. The CDR3 totals 17 residues. CDR1 and CDR2 from the germline V gene are SGHAT and FQNNGV. CDR3 amino acids: CASSLTPGWSNTGELFF. DNA for the CDR3: TGTGCCAGCAGCCTCACGCCAGGGTGGTCGAACACCGGGGAGCTGTTTTTT.

In this sample, this clonotype turned up many times. The gene calls are TRBV28 and TRBJ2-1, with 10 bases identical to TRBD2. Germline assignment: CDR1 MDHEN and CDR2 SYDVKM. The CDR3 runs to 14 residues. V was clipped by 6 bases and J by 12 bases; unmatched bases: 11. CDR3 coding DNA: TGTGCCAGCAGAATAGGTAGCGGGAGGTCGGTGCAGTTCTTC. It codes for CASRIGSGRSVQFF.

A remark on this clonotype: A far larger clone is one base from this, pointing to a likely read error. J is TRBJ2-1 and V is TRBV5-3; TRBD1 aligns across 10 bases. TRBV5-3 is sorted into the ORF group, with uncertain function. CDR3 length equals 16 residues. The CDR3 reads CASSPSPGQGLYEQFF. CDR3 nucleotides: TGCGCCAGCAGTCCCTCCCCGGGACAGGGGCTCTACGAGCAGTTCTTC.

The rearrangement links TRBV7-6 to TRBJ2-7, with 9 bases identical to TRBD1. Germline trimming cut 1 base from V and 4 bases from J; bases unmatched to any gene: 5. Germline V gene lookup returns CDR1 SGHVS and CDR2 FNYEAQ. The CDR3 runs 15 residues. CDR3 DNA sequence: TGTGCCAGCAGCTTAGGGGGACAGGGAAGATACGAGCAGTACTTC. It yields the protein CASSLGGQGRYEQYF.